These T cell receptor beta chains were read from a single sample in a study of identical twins. MiXCR, applied by TCRdb to the 5' RACE reads, yields one record per CDR3 protein. The table records 350,000 to 450,000 distinct CDR3 sequences, 15% to 20% of them present only once. The material sequenced was naive T cells sorted from blood. These receptors were collected from a man over 45 in good health. The CDR3 runs from the conserved cysteine through the conserved F or W. The D gene is left open where the match is weak. Size tells how often a clone was seen (once, few, many) or the class of an expanded clone, and some rows leave it out.

J: TRBJ1-1; V: TRBV6-2/TRBV6-3; D: NA; size: NA; DNA: TGTGCCAGCAGTTACTCGAGTAGCGGACCCCTGAACACTGAAGCTTTCTTT; CDR3: CASSYSSSGPLNTEAFF
J: TRBJ1-1; V: TRBV18; D: NA; size: many; DNA: TGTGCCAGCTCACCGGCAGGCATGAACACTGAAGCTTTCTTT; CDR3: CASSPAGMNTEAFF
J: TRBJ1-5; V: TRBV24-1; D: TRBD1; size: NA; DNA: TGTGCCACCAGTGACACCGGGACAGGGGGCAATCAGCCCCAGCATTTT; CDR3: CATSDTGTGGNQPQHF
J: TRBJ2-7; V: TRBV4-3; D: NA; size: NA; DNA: TGCGCCAGCAGCCCAGACGGTGGTGGGGTACAGGCCTACGAGCAGTACTTC; CDR3: CASSPDGGGVQAYEQYF
J: TRBJ1-4; V: TRBV29-1; D: NA; size: few; DNA: TGCAGCGTTGAAGTCGACAGCAATGAAAAACTGTTTTTT; CDR3: CSVEVDSNEKLFF
J: TRBJ1-3; V: TRBV10-3; D: NA; size: many; DNA: TGTGCCATCGAGGAGCACGGGAGCTCTGGAAACACCATATATTTT; CDR3: CAIEEHGSSGNTIYF
J: TRBJ2-3; V: TRBV7-2; D: NA; size: NA; DNA: TGTGCCAGCAGCGCCGGCCGGGGTCGAACGCAGTATTTT; CDR3: CASSAGRGRTQYF
J: TRBJ2-1; V: TRBV12-3/TRBV12-4; D: NA; size: NA; DNA: TGTGCCAGCAGTTTCCCTCAAACGGGGAATGAGCAGTTCTTC; CDR3: CASSFPQTGNEQFF
J: TRBJ2-7; V: TRBV20-1; D: NA; size: NA; DNA: TGCAGTGCTAGAGATCGGACCAGCTCCTACGAGCAGTACTTC; CDR3: CSARDRTSSYEQYF
J: TRBJ2-1; V: TRBV7-6; D: NA; size: few; DNA: TGTGCCAGCAGCTTAGCGCAAATTCCCGGGGCTGAGCAGTTCTTC; CDR3: CASSLAQIPGAEQFF
J: TRBJ2-1; V: TRBV20-1; D: TRBD2; size: NA; DNA: TGCAGTGCGGCGGGAGGGCCGCGGCTGGAGCAGTTCTTC; CDR3: CSAAGGPRLEQFF
J: TRBJ2-1; V: TRBV12-3/TRBV12-4; D: TRBD2; size: many; DNA: TGTGCCAGCAGTTTACTAGCGGGAAATGGGGTTCATGAGCAGTTCTTC; CDR3: CASSLLAGNGVHEQFF
J: TRBJ2-4; V: TRBV29-1; D: NA; size: NA; DNA: TGCAGCGTTGAGTTTGGGGACACTGCCAAAAACATTCAGTACTTC; CDR3: CSVEFGDTAKNIQYF
J: TRBJ2-3; V: TRBV7-6; D: NA; size: NA; DNA: TGTGCCAGCAGCTTAGGTACTCTTGGCACAGATACGCAGTATTTT; CDR3: CASSLGTLGTDTQYF
J: TRBJ2-7; V: TRBV20-1; D: NA; size: NA; DNA: TGCAGTGCTAGAGGGGACACCTCCTACGAGCAGTACTTC; CDR3: CSARGDTSYEQYF
J: TRBJ2-7; V: TRBV20-1; D: NA; size: NA; DNA: TGCAGTGCTAGAGATCACACAGGGTCCGGCTACGAGCAGTACTTC; CDR3: CSARDHTGSGYEQYF
J: TRBJ2-1; V: TRBV6-1; D: TRBD2; size: few; DNA: TGTGCCAGCAGTACGACTAGCGGGGGGGCCCTTTCCTACAATGAGCAGTTCTTC; CDR3: CASSTTSGGALSYNEQFF
J: TRBJ2-1; V: TRBV7-2; D: TRBD2; size: many; DNA: TGTGCCAGCAGCCCGAGTCGGGGGGGCTACAATGAGCAGTTCTTC; CDR3: CASSPSRGGYNEQFF
J: TRBJ2-5; V: TRBV20-1; D: NA; size: many; DNA: TGCAGTGCTAGGTCAGAGGAGACCCAGTACTTC; CDR3: CSARSEETQYF
J: TRBJ1-3; V: TRBV3-1; D: TRBD1; size: NA; DNA: TGTGCCAGCAGCCAATTACTGCTCGGGACAGGGGACTCTGGAAACACCATATATTTT; CDR3: CASSQLLLGTGDSGNTIYF
J: TRBJ2-7; V: TRBV20-1; D: TRBD2; size: NA; DNA: TGCAGTGCTGCTCAGACTAGCGGGAGCCTCGGGCAGTACTTC; CDR3: CSAAQTSGSLGQYF
J: TRBJ1-5; V: TRBV12-3/TRBV12-4; D: NA; size: NA; DNA: TGTGCCAGCAGTTTGGCTGGAGGAGGCAATCAGCCCCAGCATTTT; CDR3: CASSLAGGGNQPQHF
J: TRBJ1-2; V: TRBV29-1; D: TRBD1; size: few; DNA: TGCAGCGTTGAGGGACAGCTTTTAGGGGGCTACACCTTC; CDR3: CSVEGQLLGGYTF
J: TRBJ1-1; V: TRBV5-1; D: NA; size: few; DNA: TGCGCCAGCAGTCATGGAAACACTGAAGCTTTCTTT; CDR3: CASSHGNTEAFF
J: TRBJ1-1; V: TRBV5-4; D: NA; size: NA; DNA: TGTGCCAGCAGCTTAGACATCTCCAGGGGCACTGAAGCTTTCTTT; CDR3: CASSLDISRGTEAFF
J: TRBJ2-5; V: TRBV12-3/TRBV12-4; D: TRBD2; size: once; DNA: TGTGCCAGCAGTACACTAGCGGAGATGGAGACCCAGTACTTC; CDR3: CASSTLAEMETQYF
J: TRBJ2-5; V: TRBV7-9; D: NA; size: few; DNA: TGTGCCAGCAGCTCGGGGGCCAGCGCCTTATCTGAGGAGACCCAGTACTTC; CDR3: CASSSGASALSEETQYF
J: TRBJ2-7; V: TRBV20-1; D: TRBD1; size: few; DNA: TGCAGTGTCGCAAGGACAGGGGGTGACGAGCAGTACTTC; CDR3: CSVARTGGDEQYF
J: TRBJ2-2; V: TRBV4-2; D: NA; size: few; DNA: TGTGCCAGCAGCCATTCCAGTACCTTTCGGGCCGGGGAGCTGTTTTTT; CDR3: CASSHSSTFRAGELFF
J: TRBJ1-3; V: TRBV6-1; D: NA; size: NA; DNA: TGTGCCAGCAGTCGGGAAAGTGGAGCCTCTGGAAACACCATATATTTT; CDR3: CASSRESGASGNTIYF
J: TRBJ2-7; V: TRBV10-3; D: TRBD2; size: many; DNA: TGTGCCATCAGTGATCCAACGGGACTAGCGGGAGATACCTACGAGCAGTACTTC; CDR3: CAISDPTGLAGDTYEQYF
J: TRBJ2-7; V: TRBV11-2; D: NA; size: NA; DNA: TGTGCCAGCAGCCTGGGGACTTTCATCGGCTACGAGCAGTACTTC; CDR3: CASSLGTFIGYEQYF
J: TRBJ2-3; V: TRBV12-3/TRBV12-4; D: TRBD2; size: NA; DNA: TGTGCCAGCAGGGGGCGGCCGGGGGGAGATACGCAGTATTTT; CDR3: CASRGRPGGDTQYF
J: TRBJ1-5; V: TRBV28; D: NA; size: few; DNA: TGTGCCAGCAGCTCAGTCTTAGGCAATCAGCCCCAGCATTTT; CDR3: CASSSVLGNQPQHF
J: TRBJ1-1; V: TRBV6-5; D: NA; size: few; DNA: TGTGCCAGCAGTTACTCGTTCCAGCCCATGAACACTGAAGCTTTCTTT; CDR3: CASSYSFQPMNTEAFF
J: TRBJ1-6; V: TRBV19; D: TRBD1; size: NA; DNA: TGTGCCAGTAGTATAGCAGCAGGGGGTAATTCACCCCTCCACTTT; CDR3: CASSIAAGGNSPLHF
J: TRBJ1-2; V: TRBV20-1; D: NA; size: NA; DNA: TGCAGTGCTAGAGGGGGGGGTGGCTACACCTTC; CDR3: CSARGGGGYTF
J: TRBJ1-1; V: TRBV29-1; D: TRBD1; size: many; DNA: TGCAGCGTCTGGGGACAGGCGGTTGAAGCTTTCTTT; CDR3: CSVWGQAVEAFF
J: TRBJ2-5; V: TRBV28; D: NA; size: NA; DNA: TGTGCCAGCAGCCGCCCTAGGGCAGGGGCGCAAGAGACCCAGTACTTC; CDR3: CASSRPRAGAQETQYF
J: TRBJ2-6; V: TRBV10-3; D: TRBD2; size: NA; DNA: TGTGCCATCAGTGAGACGGGGGGTAATCCCTCTGGGGCCAACGTCCTGACTTTC; CDR3: CAISETGGNPSGANVLTF
J: TRBJ2-1; V: TRBV5-1; D: TRBD2; size: NA; DNA: TGCGCCAGCAGCTTGGCGGTTAGCGGGAGGGATGAGCAGTTCTTC; CDR3: CASSLAVSGRDEQFF
J: TRBJ2-1; V: TRBV5-1; D: TRBD2; size: NA; DNA: TGCGCCAGCAGCTCGCGACTAGCGGGGGTTGATGAGCAGTTCTTC; CDR3: CASSSRLAGVDEQFF
J: TRBJ1-2; V: TRBV5-1; D: NA; size: many; DNA: TGCGCCAGCAGCTGGGCCCTCAGGGGAGCTAACTATGGCTACACCTTC; CDR3: CASSWALRGANYGYTF
J: TRBJ1-1; V: TRBV29-1; D: TRBD1; size: many; DNA: TGCAGCGTCGGACAGGGGTACACTGAAGCTTTCTTT; CDR3: CSVGQGYTEAFF
J: TRBJ2-7; V: TRBV12-3/TRBV12-4; D: TRBD2; size: many; DNA: TGTGCCAGCAGTTATAGGACTAGCGGGAGGCCTAGCTCCTACGAGCAGTACTTC; CDR3: CASSYRTSGRPSSYEQYF
J: TRBJ2-7; V: TRBV28; D: TRBD2; size: few; DNA: TGTGCCAGCAGTTCTCCTCCGACTAGCGGGAGTTACGAGCAGTACTTC; CDR3: CASSSPPTSGSYEQYF
J: TRBJ2-7; V: TRBV4-2; D: TRBD2; size: many; DNA: TGTGCCAGCAGCCAAGAGGGACTAGCGGGGGGCGAGCAGTACTTC; CDR3: CASSQEGLAGGEQYF
J: TRBJ2-1; V: TRBV20-1; D: NA; size: NA; DNA: TGCAGTGCATTACCGGCAAAGACCTACAATGAGCAGTTCTTC; CDR3: CSALPAKTYNEQFF
J: TRBJ2-1; V: TRBV5-1; D: NA; size: many; DNA: TGCGCCAGCAGCTACTCAGGGGGGGAGCCGCAGTTCTTC; CDR3: CASSYSGGEPQFF
J: TRBJ2-6; V: TRBV6-1; D: NA; size: NA; DNA: TGTGCCAGCCGCCAACCTGGGGCCAACGTCCTGACTTTC; CDR3: CASRQPGANVLTF
J: TRBJ2-1; V: TRBV10-3; D: NA; size: NA; DNA: TGTGCCATCAGTGACAACGGCGAGCACTATGAGCAGTTCTTC; CDR3: CAISDNGEHYEQFF